The next 10 T cell receptor beta chains were all read from a single sample in a study of T cell repertoires in cytomegalovirus infection. One entry per CDR3 protein results from TCRdb running MiXCR on the reads. This sample has about 200,000 distinct CDR3 sequences; roughly 9% occur once, and the top ten carry about 4.2%. The material sequenced was PBMCs. All receptors come from a human donor in good health (CMV status not recorded). Some clones in this sample may be carry-over from other donors' samples.

As for this clonotype: A much larger clone lies one base from this, so it may be a read error. The rearrangement joins TRBV5-6 to TRBJ1-1; D is possibly TRBD1 (6 bases). The CDR3 spans 16 residues. The germline V gene encodes CDR1 SGHDT and CDR2 YYEEEE. The CDR3: CASSQPSRGMNTQAFF. The DNA of the CDR3 is TGTGCCAGCAGCCAGCCGTCCAGGGGCATGAACACTCAAGCTTTCTTT.

This clonotype was counted at least ten times. The chain links TRBV7-2 to TRBJ1-1; 8 bases match TRBD1. The trim removed 6 bases at V and 4 bases at J, leaving 13 bases unmatched. The CDR3 totals 16 residues. Germline V gene sequence: CDR1 SGHTA, CDR2 FQGNSA. The CDR3 here is CASRLGTGGGGTEAFF. The CDR3 DNA sequence: TGTGCCAGCAGGCTAGGGACAGGAGGTGGGGGCACTGAAGCTTTCTTT.

The chain has TRBV9 and TRBJ2-1; no clear D gene. There are 14 residues in the CDR3. The V gene's germline CDR1 is SGDLS and CDR2 YYNGEE. Trimming removed 3 bases at V and 3 bases at J, with 10 bases between. For the CDR3, the DNA is TGTGCCAGCAGCGCCTCAACAGACTACAATGAGCAGTTCTTC. Translation gives CASSASTDYNEQFF.

This clonotype was recorded at least ten times. V usage is TRBV28 and J usage is TRBJ1-2; D not certain. V was cut by 6 bases and J by 5 bases, with 13 bases left in between. The CDR3 runs to 13 residues. Germline CDR1 and CDR2: MDHEN and SYDVKM. This chain's CDR3 is CASSPGSQYGYTF. For the CDR3, the DNA is TGTGCCAGCAGCCCGGGATCCCAATATGGCTACACCTTC.

The CDR3 region has the DNA TGTGCCAGCAGCTTAAGTAGGGGGAATCGCAACAGGGAGCTGTTCTTT. Translated, it gives CASSLSRGNRNRELFF. The gene calls are TRBV7-8 and TRBJ1-1; TRBD1 might be the D (6 bases). Germline loops: CDR1 SGHVS, CDR2 FQNEAQ. The CDR3 is 16 amino acids. Trimming took off 2 bases at V and 14 bases at J, with 27 bases between the two ends.

The V call is TRBV11-2, the J call TRBJ2-4; D possibly corresponds to TRBD2 (6 bases). V was cut by 3 bases and J by 8 bases, with 20 bases left in between. CDR3 length equals 16 residues. Germline V CDR1 and CDR2: SGHAT, FQNNGV. The CDR3 sequence: CASSFGTYGNSDIQYF. CDR3 in DNA: TGTGCCAGCAGCTTCGGGACTTACGGCAATTCGGACATTCAGTACTTC.

There are a few counts of this clonotype. The rearrangement joins TRBV5-1 to TRBJ2-5; TRBD2 aligns across 11 bases. After removal of 4 bases from V and 0 bases from J, the junction contained 5 bases not matched to a gene. CDR3 size: 16 residues. Germline V gene lookup returns CDR1 SGHRS and CDR2 YFSETQ. The CDR3 sequence is CASSLSGLADQETQYF. CDR3 DNA sequence: TGCGCCAGCAGCCTATCGGGACTAGCGGACCAAGAGACCCAGTACTTC.

Ten or more counts support this clonotype. The V and J genes are TRBV7-2 and TRBJ2-7, with a tentative D call TRBD2 (6 bases). V dropped 4 bases and J dropped 3 bases, with 13 bases sitting between them. This CDR3 is built from 14 residues. CDR1 and CDR2 (germline): SGHTA, FQGNSA. The CDR3: CASSSRDSRYEQYF. For the CDR3, the DNA is TGTGCCAGCAGCTCCCGGGACTCTCGCTACGAGCAGTACTTC. The full variable domain, completed using reference TRBV7-2 and TRBJ2-7, is GAGVSQSPSNKVTEKGKDVELRCDPISGHTALYWYRQSLGQGLEFLIYFQGNSAPDKSGLPSDRFSAERTGGSVSTLTIQRTQQEDSAVYLCASSSRDSRYEQYFGPGTRLTVT.

This clonotype was found many times. The DNA of the CDR3 is TGCGCCAGCAGTGAGTCGAGGGGCAGGAAAGCTTTCTTT. This codes for CASSESRGRKAFF. The chain is built from TRBV10-1 and TRBJ1-1; D might be TRBD1 (5 bases). Per the germline V gene, CDR1 is WNHNN and CDR2 is SYGVQD (reference sequence). The CDR3 totals 13 residues. V lost 0 bases, J lost 9 bases, and 11 bases lay in between.

The CDR3 reads CASSERGRDQPQHF. The CDR3, as DNA: TGCGCCAGCAGTGAGCGGGGGAGGGATCAGCCCCAGCATTTT. The chain is built from TRBV10-1 and TRBJ1-5; perhaps TRBD1 as D (5 bases). V lost 2 bases and J lost 5, with 10 bases in between. CDR3 size: 14 residues. Germline-derived CDR1 and CDR2 are WNHNN and SYGVQD (reference sequence).